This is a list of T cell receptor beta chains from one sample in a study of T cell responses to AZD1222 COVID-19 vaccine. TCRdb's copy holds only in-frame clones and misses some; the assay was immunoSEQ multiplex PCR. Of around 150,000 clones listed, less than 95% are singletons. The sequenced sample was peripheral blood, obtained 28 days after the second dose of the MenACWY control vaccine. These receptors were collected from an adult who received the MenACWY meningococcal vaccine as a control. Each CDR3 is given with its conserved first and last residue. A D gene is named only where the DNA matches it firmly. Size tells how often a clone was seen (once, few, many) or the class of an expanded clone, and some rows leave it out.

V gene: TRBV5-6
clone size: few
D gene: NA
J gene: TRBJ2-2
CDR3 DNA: TGTGCCAGCAGCTTGCTAGGGGAGCTGTTTTTT
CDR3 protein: CASSLLGELFF

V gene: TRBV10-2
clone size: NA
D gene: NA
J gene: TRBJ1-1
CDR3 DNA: TGCGCCAGCAGTGACTGGGGCTTCGGGACCACTGAAGCTTTCTTT
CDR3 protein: CASSDWGFGTTEAFF

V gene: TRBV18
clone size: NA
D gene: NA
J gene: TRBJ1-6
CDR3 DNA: TGTGCCAGCTCACCACTTGGGCAGACCGCTTATAATTCACCCCTCCACTTT
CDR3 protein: CASSPLGQTAYNSPLHF

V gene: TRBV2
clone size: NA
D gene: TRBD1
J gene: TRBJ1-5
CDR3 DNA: TGTGCCAGCAGTGGACGGACAGGGGAGCAGCCCCAGCATTTT
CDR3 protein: CASSGRTGEQPQHF

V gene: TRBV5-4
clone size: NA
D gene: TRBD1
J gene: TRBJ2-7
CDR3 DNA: TGTGCCAGCAGCGAAACAGGGGACCGAAACGAGCAGTACTTC
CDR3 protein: CASSETGDRNEQYF

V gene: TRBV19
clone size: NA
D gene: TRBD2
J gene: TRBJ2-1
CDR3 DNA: TGTGCCAGTAGTATACCTAGCGGGGGATACAATGAGCAGTTCTTC
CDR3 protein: CASSIPSGGYNEQFF

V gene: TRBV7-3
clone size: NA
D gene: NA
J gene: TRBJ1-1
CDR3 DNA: TGTGCCAGCAGCTTACTGGGACACGGCATTGTTTTCTTT
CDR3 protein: CASSLLGHGIVFF

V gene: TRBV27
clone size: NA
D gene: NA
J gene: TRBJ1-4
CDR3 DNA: TGTGCCAGCAGTCCCGGACATACTGCAACTAATGAAAAACTGTTTTTT
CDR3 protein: CASSPGHTATNEKLFF

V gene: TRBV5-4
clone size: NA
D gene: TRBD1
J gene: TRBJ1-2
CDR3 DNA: TGTGCCAGCAGCCATCATACTACAGGGGGCGAGGGGGGCTACACCTTC
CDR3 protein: CASSHHTTGGEGGYTF

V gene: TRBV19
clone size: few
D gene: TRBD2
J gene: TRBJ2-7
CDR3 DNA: TGTGCCAGTAGTATCCTAGCGGGAGAATCGTTCGAGCAGTACTTC
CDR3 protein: CASSILAGESFEQYF

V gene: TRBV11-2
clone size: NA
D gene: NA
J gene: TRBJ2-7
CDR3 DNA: TGTGCCAGCAGCTCGGACTGGGACGTCGAGCAGTACTTC
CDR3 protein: CASSSDWDVEQYF

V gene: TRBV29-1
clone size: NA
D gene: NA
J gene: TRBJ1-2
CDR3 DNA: TGCAGCGTTGCACGCCGGGCAGCCCGATATGGCTACACCTTC
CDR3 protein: CSVARRAARYGYTF

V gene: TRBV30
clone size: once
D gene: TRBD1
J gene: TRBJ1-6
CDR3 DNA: TGTGCCTGGATGGGACAGAAAAATTCACCCCTCCACTTT
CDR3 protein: CAWMGQKNSPLHF

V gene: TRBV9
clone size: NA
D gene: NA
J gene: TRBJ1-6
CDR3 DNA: TGTGCCAGCAGCTCCCCAAGTTCACCCCTCCACTTT
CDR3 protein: CASSSPSSPLHF

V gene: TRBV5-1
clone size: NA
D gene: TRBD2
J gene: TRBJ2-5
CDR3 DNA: TGCGCCAGCAGCTTTAGTTTTGCGGGGGGCAAAGAGACCCAGTACTTC
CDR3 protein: CASSFSFAGGKETQYF

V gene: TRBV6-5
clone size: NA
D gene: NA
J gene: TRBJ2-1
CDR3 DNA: TGTGCCAGCAGTCAACGGGTGAGGAATGAGCAGTTCTTC
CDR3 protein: CASSQRVRNEQFF

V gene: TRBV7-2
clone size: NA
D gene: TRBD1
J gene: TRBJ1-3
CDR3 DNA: TGTGCCAGCAGCTTGGGACAGCTGGACACCATATATTTT
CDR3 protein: CASSLGQLDTIYF

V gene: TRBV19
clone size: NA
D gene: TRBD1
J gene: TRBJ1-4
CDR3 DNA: TGTGCCAGTAGTCCTCCGGACAGGCCCATGTGGGAAAAACTGTTTTTT
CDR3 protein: CASSPPDRPMWEKLFF

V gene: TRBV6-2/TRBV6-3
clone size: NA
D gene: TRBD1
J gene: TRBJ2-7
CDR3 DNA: TGTGCCAGCAGCGACTTAAACAGGGGCTCCTACGAGCAGTACTTC
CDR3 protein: CASSDLNRGSYEQYF

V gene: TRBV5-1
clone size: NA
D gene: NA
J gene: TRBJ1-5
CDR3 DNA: TGCGCCAGCAGCCCGGGGTGGGGGGATCAGCCCCAGCATTTT
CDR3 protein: CASSPGWGDQPQHF

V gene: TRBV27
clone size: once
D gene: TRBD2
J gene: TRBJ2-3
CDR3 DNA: TGTGCCAGCGACTTTACTAGCGGGCGGCGCACAGATACGCAGTATTTT
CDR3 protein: CASDFTSGRRTDTQYF

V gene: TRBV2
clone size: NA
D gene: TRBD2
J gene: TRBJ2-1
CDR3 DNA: TGTGCCAGCAGCGACCCGGGAGGGGGAAATGAGCAGTTCTTC
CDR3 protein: CASSDPGGGNEQFF

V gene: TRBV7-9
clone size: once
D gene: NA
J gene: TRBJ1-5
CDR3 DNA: TGTGCCAGCAGCCAACAAAATCAGCCCCAGCATTTT
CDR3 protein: CASSQQNQPQHF

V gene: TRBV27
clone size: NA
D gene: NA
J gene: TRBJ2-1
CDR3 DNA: TGTGCCAGCAGCGACCGGGCCTACAATGAGCAGTTCTTC
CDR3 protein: CASSDRAYNEQFF

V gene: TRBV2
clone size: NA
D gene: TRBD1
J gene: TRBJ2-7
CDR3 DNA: TGTGCCAGCAGTGAAGCGGACAGGGGAGGTTACGAGCAGTACTTC
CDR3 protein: CASSEADRGGYEQYF

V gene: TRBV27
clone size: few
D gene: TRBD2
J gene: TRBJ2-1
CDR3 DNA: TGTGCCAGCAGTTCACTAGCGACCTCCTACAATGAGCAGTTCTTC
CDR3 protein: CASSSLATSYNEQFF

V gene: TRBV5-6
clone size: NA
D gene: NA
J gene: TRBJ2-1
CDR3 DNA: TGTGCCAGCAGCCACCGGGAGACCATCCCTTACAATGAGCAGTTCTTC
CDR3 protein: CASSHRETIPYNEQFF

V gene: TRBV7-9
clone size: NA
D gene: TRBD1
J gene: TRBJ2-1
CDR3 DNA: TGTGCCAGCAGCTTAGTGACAGGGCTAGGCGATGAGCAGTTCTTC
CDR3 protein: CASSLVTGLGDEQFF

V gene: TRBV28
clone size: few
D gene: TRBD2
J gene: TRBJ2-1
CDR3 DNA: TGTGCCAGCAAGGAAGACCTGGGACTAGCTAAAGACAATGAGCAGTTCTTC
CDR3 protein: CASKEDLGLAKDNEQFF

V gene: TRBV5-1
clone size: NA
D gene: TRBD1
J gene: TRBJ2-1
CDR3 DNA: TGCGCCAGCAGCCGTAAAATCAACCGGGACAGGGTCGGACTAGTCAACAATGAGCAGTTCTTC
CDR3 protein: CASSRKINRDRVGLVNNEQFF

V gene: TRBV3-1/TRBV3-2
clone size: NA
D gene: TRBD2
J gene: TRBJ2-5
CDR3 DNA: TGTGCCAGCAGCCCTCGGAGACGGGGGGAAAAAGAGACCCAGTACTTC
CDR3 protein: CASSPRRRGEKETQYF

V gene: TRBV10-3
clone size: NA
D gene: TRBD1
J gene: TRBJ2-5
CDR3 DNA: TGTGCCATCAGTGGGACAGGACAAGAGACCCAGTACTTC
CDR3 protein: CAISGTGQETQYF

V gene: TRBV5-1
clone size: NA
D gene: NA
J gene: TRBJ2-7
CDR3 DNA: TGCGCCAGCAGGGGGATCGGGAGTGAGGTTTCGGTTGACGAGCAGTACTTC
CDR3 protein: CASRGIGSEVSVDEQYF

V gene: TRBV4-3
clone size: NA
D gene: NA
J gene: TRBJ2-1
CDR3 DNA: TGCGCCAGCAGCCAAGGTAGGCAGGGCTATGAGCAGTTCTTC
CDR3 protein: CASSQGRQGYEQFF

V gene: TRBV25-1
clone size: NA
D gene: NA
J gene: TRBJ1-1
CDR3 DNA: TGTGCCAGCACTCGAACAACGAACACTGAAGCTTTCTTT
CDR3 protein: CASTRTTNTEAFF

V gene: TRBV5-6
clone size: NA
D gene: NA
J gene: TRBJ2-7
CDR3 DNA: TGTGCCAGCAGCACCAGCTACGAGCAGTACTTC
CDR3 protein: CASSTSYEQYF

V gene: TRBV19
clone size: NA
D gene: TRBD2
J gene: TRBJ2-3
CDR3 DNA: TGTGCCAGTACCTTAGCGGGGCGCACAGATACGCAGTATTTT
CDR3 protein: CASTLAGRTDTQYF

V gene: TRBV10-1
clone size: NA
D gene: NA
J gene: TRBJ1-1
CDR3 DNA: TGCGCCAGCAGTGAAAGTCGAGGCCAGGGGATAAGTGAAGCTTTCTTT
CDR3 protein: CASSESRGQGISEAFF

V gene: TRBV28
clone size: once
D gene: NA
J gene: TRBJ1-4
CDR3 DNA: TGTGCCAGCAGTTTAGGACATACTAATGAAAAACTGTTTTTT
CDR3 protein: CASSLGHTNEKLFF

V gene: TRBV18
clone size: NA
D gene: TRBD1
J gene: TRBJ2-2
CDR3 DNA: TGTGCCAGCTCACCACAGGGACAGGGCAACACCGGGGAGCTGTTTTTT
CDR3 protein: CASSPQGQGNTGELFF

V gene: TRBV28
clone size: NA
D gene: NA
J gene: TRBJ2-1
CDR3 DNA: TGTGCCAGCAGGGGGCAAGGGAGAGCGAATGAGCAGTTCTTC
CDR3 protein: CASRGQGRANEQFF

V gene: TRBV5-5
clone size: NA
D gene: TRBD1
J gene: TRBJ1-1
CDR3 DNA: TGTGCCAGCAGTTGGACAGGGAAGAACACTGAAGCTTTCTTT
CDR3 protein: CASSWTGKNTEAFF

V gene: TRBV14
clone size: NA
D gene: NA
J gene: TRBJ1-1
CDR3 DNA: TGTGCCAGCAGCCAAGATCGATTAAACCCCGCCGGGGTGGGGAACACTGAAGCTTTCTTT
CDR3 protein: CASSQDRLNPAGVGNTEAFF

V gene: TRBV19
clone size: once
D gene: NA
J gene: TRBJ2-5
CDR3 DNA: TGTGCCAGTAGTACCCTGACAGGATGGTCACAAGAGACCCAGTACTTC
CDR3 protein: CASSTLTGWSQETQYF

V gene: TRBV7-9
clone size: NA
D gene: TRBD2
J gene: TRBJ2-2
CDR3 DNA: TGTGCCAGCAGCCCCGAGGGTAGCGGGACCGGGGAGCTGTTTTTT
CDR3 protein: CASSPEGSGTGELFF

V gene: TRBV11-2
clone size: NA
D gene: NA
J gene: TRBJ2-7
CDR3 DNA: TGTGCCAGCAGCTTCGGTCGACCGGCCTACGAGCAGTACTTC
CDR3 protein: CASSFGRPAYEQYF

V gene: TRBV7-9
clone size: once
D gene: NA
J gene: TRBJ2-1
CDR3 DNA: TGTGCCAGCAGCTCGGAGGACAGATACAATGAGCAGTTCTTC
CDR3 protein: CASSSEDRYNEQFF

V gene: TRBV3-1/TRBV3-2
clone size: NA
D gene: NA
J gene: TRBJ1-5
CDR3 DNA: TGTGCCAGCAGCCTGGACAGTGATAGCAATCAGCCCCAGCATTTT
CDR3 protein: CASSLDSDSNQPQHF

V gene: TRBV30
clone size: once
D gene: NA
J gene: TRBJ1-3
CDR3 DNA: TGTGCCTGGAGCCACAATAAGGGGGGATCCGGAAACACCATATATTTT
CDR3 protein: CAWSHNKGGSGNTIYF

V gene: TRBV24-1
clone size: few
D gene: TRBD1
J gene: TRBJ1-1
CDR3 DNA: TGTGCCACCAGTGATTCCGGACAGGGTAGCGCTGAAGCTTTCTTT
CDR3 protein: CATSDSGQGSAEAFF

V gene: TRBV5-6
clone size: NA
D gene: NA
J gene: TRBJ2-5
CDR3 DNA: TGTGCCAGCAGCTCCGGACTTGGTTTGAAGACCCAGTACTTC
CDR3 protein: CASSSGLGLKTQYF

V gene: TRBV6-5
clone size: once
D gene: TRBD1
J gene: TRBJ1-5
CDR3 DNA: TGTGCCAGCAGGTCGACAGGGTTCAATCAGCCCCAGCATTTT
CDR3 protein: CASRSTGFNQPQHF

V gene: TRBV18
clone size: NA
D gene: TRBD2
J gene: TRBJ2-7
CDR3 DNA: TGTGCCAGCTCACCGAGAGGGACTAGCGGGAAGTACGAGCAGTACTTC
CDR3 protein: CASSPRGTSGKYEQYF

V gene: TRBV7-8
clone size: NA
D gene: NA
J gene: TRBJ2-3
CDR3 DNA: TGTGCCAGCAGCTTAGCCCCCAGCACAGATACGCAGTATTTT
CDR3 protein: CASSLAPSTDTQYF

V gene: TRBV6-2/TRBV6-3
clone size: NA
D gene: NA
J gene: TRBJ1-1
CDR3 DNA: TGTGCCAGCAGTTACTCGCAAATAGGGTTCACTGAAGCTTTCTTT
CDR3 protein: CASSYSQIGFTEAFF

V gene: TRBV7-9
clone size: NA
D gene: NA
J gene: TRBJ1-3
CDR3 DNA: TGTGCCAGCAGAGGAGGAACTGGAAACACCATATATTTT
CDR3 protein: CASRGGTGNTIYF

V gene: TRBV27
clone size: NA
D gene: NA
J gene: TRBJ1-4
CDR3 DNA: TGTGCCAGCAGTTTATCGGCCGCATGGGGTGAAAAACTGTTTTTT
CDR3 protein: CASSLSAAWGEKLFF